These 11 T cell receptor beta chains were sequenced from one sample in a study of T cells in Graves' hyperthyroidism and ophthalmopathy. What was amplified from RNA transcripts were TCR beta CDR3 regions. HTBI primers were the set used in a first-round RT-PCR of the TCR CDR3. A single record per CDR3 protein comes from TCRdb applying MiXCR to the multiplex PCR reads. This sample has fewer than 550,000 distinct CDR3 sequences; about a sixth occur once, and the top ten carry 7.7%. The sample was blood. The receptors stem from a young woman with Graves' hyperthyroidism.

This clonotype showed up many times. CDR3 residues: CASSLAASGPQETQYF. The CDR3 coding sequence is TGCGCCAGCAGCTTGGCCGCTAGCGGGCCCCAAGAGACCCAGTACTTC. This sequence joins TRBV5-1 and TRBJ2-5; TRBD2 aligns across 8 bases. Germline V gene sequence: CDR1 SGHRS, CDR2 YFSETQ. Germline trimming cut 0 bases from V and 1 base from J; bases unmatched to any gene: 5. The CDR3 covers 16 residues.

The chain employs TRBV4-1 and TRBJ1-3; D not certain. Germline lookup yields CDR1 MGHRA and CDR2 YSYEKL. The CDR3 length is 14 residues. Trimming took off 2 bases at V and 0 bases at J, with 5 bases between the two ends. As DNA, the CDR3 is TGCGCCAGCAGCCAAATCGTCTCTGGAAACACCATATATTTT. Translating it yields CASSQIVSGNTIYF.

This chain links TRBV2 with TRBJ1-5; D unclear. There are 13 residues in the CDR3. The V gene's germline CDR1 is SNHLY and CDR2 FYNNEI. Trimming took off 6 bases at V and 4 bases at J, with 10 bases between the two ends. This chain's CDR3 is CASSSTGNQPQHF. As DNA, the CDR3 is TGTGCCAGCAGCTCTACCGGGAATCAGCCCCAGCATTTT.

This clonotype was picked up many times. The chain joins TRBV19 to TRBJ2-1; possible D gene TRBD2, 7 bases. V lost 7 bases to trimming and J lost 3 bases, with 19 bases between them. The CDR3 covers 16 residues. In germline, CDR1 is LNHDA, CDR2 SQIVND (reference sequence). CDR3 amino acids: CASKSRGRTSYNEQFF. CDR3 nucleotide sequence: TGTGCCAGTAAAAGCCGGGGGCGGACTAGCTACAATGAGCAGTTCTTC. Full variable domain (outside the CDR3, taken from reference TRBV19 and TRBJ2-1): DGGITQSPKYLFRKEGQNVTLSCEQNLNHDAMYWYRQDPGQGLRLIYYSQIVNDFQKGDIAEGYSVSREKKESFPLTVTSAQKNPTAFYLCASKSRGRTSYNEQFFGPGTRLTVL.

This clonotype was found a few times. The CDR3 DNA reads TGTGCCAGCAGCGAAACAGGGAAAGAGACCCAGTACTTC. This sequence encodes CASSETGKETQYF. The genes are TRBV9 and TRBJ2-5, with D perhaps matching TRBD1 (6 bases). Trimming pared 3 bases from V and 3 bases from J, leaving 9 bases between. CDR1 and CDR2 (germline): SGDLS, YYNGEE. This CDR3 comprises 13 residues.

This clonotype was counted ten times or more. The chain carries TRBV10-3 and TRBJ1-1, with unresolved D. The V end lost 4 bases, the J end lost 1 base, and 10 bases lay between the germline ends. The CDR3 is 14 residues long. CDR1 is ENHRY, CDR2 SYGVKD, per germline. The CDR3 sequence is CAISARTENTEAFF. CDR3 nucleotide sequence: TGTGCCATCAGTGCCCGGACGGAGAACACTGAAGCTTTCTTT.

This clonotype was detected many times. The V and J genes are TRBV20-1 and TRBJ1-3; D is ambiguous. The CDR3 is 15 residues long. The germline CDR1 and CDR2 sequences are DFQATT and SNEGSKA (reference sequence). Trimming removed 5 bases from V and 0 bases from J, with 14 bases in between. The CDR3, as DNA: TGCAGTGCTTCCTCCTGGGGTGGCTCTGGAAACACCATATATTTT. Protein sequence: CSASSWGGSGNTIYF.

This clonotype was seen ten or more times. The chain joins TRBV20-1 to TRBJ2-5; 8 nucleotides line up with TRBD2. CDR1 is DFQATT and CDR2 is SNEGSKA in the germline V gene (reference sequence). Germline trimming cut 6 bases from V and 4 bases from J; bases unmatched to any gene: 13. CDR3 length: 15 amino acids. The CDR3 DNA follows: TGCAGTGCCCCCCGGGGGGGAAATCAAGGAGAGACCCAGTACTTC. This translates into CSAPRGGNQGETQYF.

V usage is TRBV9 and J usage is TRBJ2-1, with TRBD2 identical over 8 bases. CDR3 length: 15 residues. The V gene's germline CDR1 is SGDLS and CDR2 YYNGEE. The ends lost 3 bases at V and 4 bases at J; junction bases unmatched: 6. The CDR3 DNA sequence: TGTGCCAGCAGCGGGCCCGAGCGGGGGTACAATGAGCAGTTCTTC. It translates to CASSGPERGYNEQFF.

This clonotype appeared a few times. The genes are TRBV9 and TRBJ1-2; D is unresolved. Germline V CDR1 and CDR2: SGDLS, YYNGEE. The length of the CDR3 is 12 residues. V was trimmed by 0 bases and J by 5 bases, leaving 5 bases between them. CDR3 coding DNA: TGTGCCAGCAGCGTAGGGGGTTATGGCTACACCTTC. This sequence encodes CASSVGGYGYTF.

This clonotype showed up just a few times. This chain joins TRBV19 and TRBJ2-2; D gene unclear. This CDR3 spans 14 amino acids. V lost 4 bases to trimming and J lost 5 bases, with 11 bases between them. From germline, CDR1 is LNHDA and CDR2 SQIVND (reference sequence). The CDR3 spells CASSKQDGTGELFF. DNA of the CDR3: TGTGCCAGTAGTAAGCAGGACGGGACCGGGGAGCTGTTTTTT.